This TCR beta chain was sequenced during a study of cytomegalovirus exposure and HLA in healthy donors. Study outcomes and limitations: What was likely a sequencing artifact was a cluster of highly shared sequence variants. TCR beta sequences reportedly predicted the HLA-A and HLA-B alleles of most subjects accurately. In an earlier analysis, productive rearrangement rates for most beta V segments clustered near 87% or 30%.

PCR used 60 Vbeta primers and 13 Jbeta primers. The assay was immunoSEQ multiplex PCR, and TCRdb's table has in-frame clones only and misses some. This table holds roughly 140,000 clones, about 80% found once. The count of this clone is one. Antigen unknown. Sequencing was done on a sample of PBMCs. The TCR sequence derives from a female donor in good health and CMV-seronegative.

The CDR3 here is CASSPGLAKSNEQFF. CDR3 DNA: TGCGCCAGCAGCCCGGGGCTAGCGAAATCGAATGAGCAGTTCTTC. The chain joins TRBV5-1 to TRBJ2-1, with a weak D call TRBD2 (6 bases). The CDR3 has 15 amino acids. Per germline, CDR1 SGHRS and CDR2 YFSETQ. The V and J ends lost 4 bases and 7 bases respectively, with 18 bases between them.